This T cell receptor (beta chain) emerged from a study of blood T cell repertoires in COVID-19. Study-level information: Specimens from acute and convalescent COVID-19 originated in the United States, Italy and Spain. From T cells, B-cell-depleted T cells, or PBMCs came the material, which was cDNA or gDNA.

With 5 bases clipped from V and 1 base from J, the junction kept 5 bases outside the gene matches. The V gene's germline CDR1 is MNHEY and CDR2 SMNVEV (reference sequence). There are 15 residues in the CDR3. Original analysis: By means of reference gene primer amplification, nucleated cell counts were estimated. Repertoires were generated with immunoSEQ multiplex PCR, while TCRdb's copy carries only in-frame clones and drops some. V, J and clone size reflect that table, while D and trimming were determined from the DNA. The table has around 270,000 clones, roughly nine tenths seen once; the top ten hold around 10%.

Sequencing was done on a sample of peripheral blood. The chain has TRBV27 and TRBJ2-4; 7 bases match TRBD2. This TCR was recovered from a man aged 35 to 55 who had recovered from COVID-19. The CDR3, as DNA: TGTGCCAGCAGTAACGTGCGGGGGGCCAAAAACATTCAGTACTTC. As protein: CASSNVRGAKNIQYF.